This T cell receptor (beta chain) was recorded in a study of shared clonotypes between healthy human individuals. The wider study: The plates for each donor numbered three CD4 naive, three CD4 memory, two CD8 naive and one CD8 memory.

Whole-study results and caveats: Generation probabilities were higher for clonotypes shared across all four sorted-subset donors than for unshared ones. Represented diversity, genetic and exposure-history alike, was limited by few donors.

This clone was counted between two and nine times. Antigen: not known. Naive CD8 cells were CD45RO-negative, positively selected for CCR7, excluding terminally differentiated effector memory CD45RA+ cells. The protocol was immunoSEQ multiplex PCR, while the TCRdb copy is restricted to in-frame clones and leaves out a portion. The table shows around 2.1 million clones, with just over 90% occurring only once. This receptor was identified in a man in his late teens or twenties in good health. Some clones in this sample may be carry-over from other donors' samples. The sequenced sample consisted of naive CD8+ T cells from PBMCs.

Written as DNA, the CDR3 is TGTGCCTGCAATCAGGGGGACGGCTACACCTTC. It codes for CACNQGDGYTF. The chain carries TRBV19 and TRBJ1-2, with 7 nucleotides matching TRBD1. The V gene end was trimmed by 11 bases and the J gene end by 8 bases; junction bases not matched to a gene: 8. This CDR3 comprises 11 residues. In germline, CDR1 is LNHDA, CDR2 SQIVND (reference sequence).